One and the same sample provided the 21 T cell receptor beta chains below, sequenced in a study of OX40 agonist ivuxolimab in advanced cancers. Produced via immunoSEQ multiplex PCR; TCRdb's table is partial and in-frame only. The data contain some 130,000 clones, 85% to 95% of them singletons. The sequenced sample was CD4+ or CD8+ T cells sorted from blood, obtained in a trial of the OX40 agonist ivuxolimab. The receptor set was obtained from an adult with an advanced solid tumor such as melanoma, head and neck, liver or kidney cancer.

J is TRBJ2-1 and V is TRBV30; D ambiguous. The CDR3 spans 12 residues. V was pared by 3 bases and J by 2 bases, with 5 bases between. Per the germline V gene, CDR1 is GTSNPN and CDR2 is SVGIG (reference sequence). The CDR3 here is CAWRRPYNEQFF. CDR3 DNA: TGTGCCTGGAGAAGGCCCTACAATGAGCAGTTCTTC.

This chain links TRBV7-2 with TRBJ2-3, with D uncertain. CDR1 and CDR2 (germline): SGHTA, FQGNSA. Trimming pared 5 bases from V and 0 bases from J, leaving 12 bases between. CDR3 length equals 15 residues. The CDR3, as DNA: TGTGCCAGCAGCCCAACGAAAACTAGCACAGATACGCAGTATTTT. Its protein product is CASSPTKTSTDTQYF. Complete variable domain (other parts from reference TRBV7-2 and TRBJ2-3): GAGVSQSPSNKVTEKGKDVELRCDPISGHTALYWYRQSLGQGLEFLIYFQGNSAPDKSGLPSDRFSAERTGGSVSTLTIQRTQQEDSAVYLCASSPTKTSTDTQYFGPGTRLTVL.

The rearrangement joins TRBV25-1 to TRBJ1-1; weak D call: TRBD1 (6 bases). Per germline, CDR1 MGHDK and CDR2 SYGVNS. The CDR3 is 13 residues long. Trimming removed 5 bases at V and 8 bases at J, with 15 bases between. CDR3 coding DNA: TGTGCCAGCAGTCCGCCCCCAGGGGTCGAAGCTTTCTTT. It yields the protein CASSPPPGVEAFF. Combining the CDR3 with reference TRBV25-1 and TRBJ1-1 gives the whole variable domain EADIYQTPRYLVIGTGKKITLECSQTMGHDKMYWYQQDPGMELHLIHYSYGVNSTEKGDLSSESTVSRIRTEHFPLTLESARPSHTSQYLCASSPPPGVEAFFGQGTRLTVV.

This clone was found once. The chain recombines TRBV18 with TRBJ2-7, with a possible D match to TRBD1 (5 bases). Trimming removed 2 bases from V and 2 bases from J, with 13 bases in between. CDR1 and CDR2 from the germline V gene are KGHSH and LQKENI. This CDR3 contains 15 residues. The DNA of the CDR3 is TGTGCCAGCTCACCAGGGGTAGCACAGGCCTACGAGCAGTACTTC. Translated, it gives CASSPGVAQAYEQYF.

The V and J genes are TRBV5-4 and TRBJ2-5; TRBD2 matches 8 bases. The CDR3 contains 16 residues. V was clipped by 4 bases and J by 1 base; unmatched bases: 9. CDR1 and CDR2 (germline): SGHNT, YYREEE (reference sequence). The CDR3 DNA is TGTGCCAGCAGCCAGGGACTAGGGGGGGCCCAAGAGACCCAGTACTTC. Translation: CASSQGLGGAQETQYF. Variable domain in full (rest from reference TRBV5-4 and TRBJ2-5): ETGVTQSPTHLIKTRGQQVTLRCSSQSGHNTVSWYQQALGQGPQFIFQYYREEENGRGNFPPRFSGLQFPNYSSELNVNALELDDSALYLCASSQGLGGAQETQYFGPGTRLLVL.

The chain links TRBV9 to TRBJ2-7; 8 nucleotides agree with TRBD2. Germline V gives CDR1 SGDLS, CDR2 YYNGEE. V gave up 0 bases and J gave up 2 bases; unmatched junction bases: 4. The CDR3 spans 15 residues. DNA for the CDR3: TGTGCCAGCAGCGTAGAGGCACTAGCGGCCTACGAGCAGTACTTC. It codes for CASSVEALAAYEQYF.

J is TRBJ1-1 and V is TRBV18; 9 bases fit TRBD1. J gave up 5 bases and V 6 bases, and 7 bases lay outside the gene matches. CDR3 length equals 14 residues. The germline CDR1 and CDR2 sequences are KGHSH and LQKENI. The CDR3 bases are TGTGCCAGCTCCCCGGGACAGGGCGTAACTGAAGCTTTCTTT. It yields the protein CASSPGQGVTEAFF.

This chain links TRBV7-9 with TRBJ1-1; D perhaps matches TRBD1 (6 bases). CDR1 is SEHNR, CDR2 FQNEAQ, per germline (reference sequence). Trimming left V 10 bases short and J 7 bases short, with 13 bases between. The CDR3 length is 11 residues. CDR3: CATGGGGEAFF. CDR3 bases: TGTGCCACGGGAGGGGGAGGTGAAGCTTTCTTT.

The CDR3 nucleotides are TGTGCCAGCAGCCAAGACTGGGCTTTTCCCGGGAGGTCCTACAATGAGCAGTTCTTC. It yields the protein CASSQDWAFPGRSYNEQFF. This chain uses TRBV14 with TRBJ2-1; 7 bases are shared with TRBD2. V gave up 0 bases and J gave up 1 base; unmatched junction bases: 12. This CDR3 is built from 19 residues. Germline values: CDR1 SGHDN, CDR2 FVKESK.

J is TRBJ1-1 and V is TRBV5-4; the D gene is possibly TRBD1 (5 bases). Trimming pared 2 bases from V and 4 bases from J, leaving 15 bases between. Germline V gives CDR1 SGHNT, CDR2 YYREEE (reference sequence). CDR3 length equals 15 residues. The CDR3 loop is CASSLMGDLSTEAFF. The CDR3 nucleotides are TGTGCCAGCAGCTTAATGGGGGATCTAAGCACTGAAGCTTTCTTT. Combining the CDR3 with reference TRBV5-4 and TRBJ1-1 gives the whole variable domain ETGVTQSPTHLIKTRGQQVTLRCSSQSGHNTVSWYQQALGQGPQFIFQYYREEENGRGNFPPRFSGLQFPNYSSELNVNALELDDSALYLCASSLMGDLSTEAFFGQGTRLTVV.

This clone was seen a single time. This chain connects TRBV5-1 to TRBJ2-7; 13 bases are a match to TRBD2. Germline CDR1 is SGHRS and CDR2 is YFSETQ. J lost 5 bases, V lost 4 bases, and 3 bases had no gene match. CDR3 size: 14 residues. CDR3 bases: TGCGCCAGCAGCCCGGGACTAGCGGGGAACGAGCAGTACTTC. Translation gives CASSPGLAGNEQYF.

The chain combines TRBV19 with TRBJ1-4, with TRBD1 identical over 9 bases. CDR1 is LNHDA, CDR2 SQIVND, per germline (reference sequence). The CDR3 runs to 15 residues. Trimming cost V 5 bases and J 8 bases; bases outside gene matches: 9. DNA of the CDR3: TGTGCCAGTAGTGCAAACAGGGGGCTCTCCGAAAAACTGTTTTTT. The encoded protein is CASSANRGLSEKLFF. Based on the CDR3 plus reference TRBV19 and TRBJ1-4, the full variable domain is DGGITQSPKYLFRKEGQNVTLSCEQNLNHDAMYWYRQDPGQGLRLIYYSQIVNDFQKGDIAEGYSVSREKKESFPLTVTSAQKNPTAFYLCASSANRGLSEKLFFGSGTQLSVL.

The rearrangement uses TRBV5-1 and TRBJ2-7, with D hard to call. Between the trimmed V and J ends, which lost 4 bases and 5 bases, there was a span of 19 bases. The length of the CDR3 is 15 residues. The germline CDR1 and CDR2 sequences are SGHRS and YFSETQ. The CDR3 DNA sequence: TGCGCCAGCAGCCCCCTCGGATTGTTTCCCCACGAGCAGTACTTC. This gives the protein CASSPLGLFPHEQYF.

V usage is TRBV4-3 and J usage is TRBJ1-5, with D possibly matching TRBD1 (6 bases). The germline V gene encodes CDR1 LGHNA and CDR2 YSLEER. CDR3 size: 15 residues. Trimming left V 3 bases short and J 2 bases short, with 11 bases between. The chain's CDR3 is CASSHSRQGNQPQHF. The CDR3 DNA reads as TGCGCCAGCAGCCATAGCCGACAGGGCAATCAGCCCCAGCATTTT.

This clone was detected only once. V usage is TRBV7-2 and J usage is TRBJ2-5; TRBD1 is a possible D gene (5 bases). The CDR3 contains 13 residues. Trimming left V 5 bases short and J 2 bases short, with 9 bases between. CDR1 and CDR2 (germline): SGHTA, FQGNSA. CDR3 residues: CASSPDTQETQYF. The DNA of the CDR3 is TGTGCCAGCAGCCCGGACACGCAAGAGACCCAGTACTTC.

The chain uses TRBV7-9 and TRBJ2-3, with a tentative D call TRBD2 (5 bases). V dropped 2 bases and J dropped 2 bases, with 11 bases sitting between them. The CDR3 consists of 15 residues. From germline, CDR1 is SEHNR and CDR2 FQNEAQ (reference sequence). The CDR3 sequence: CASSLRTPLTDTQYF. CDR3 nucleotide sequence: TGTGCCAGCAGCTTACGGACTCCCCTCACAGATACGCAGTATTTT. The variable domain in full, with the rest retrieved from reference TRBV7-9 and TRBJ2-3, is DTGVSQNPRHKITKRGQNVTFRCDPISEHNRLYWYRQTLGQGPEFLTYFQNEAQLEKSRLLSDRFSAERPKGSFSTLEIQRTEQGDSAMYLCASSLRTPLTDTQYFGPGTRLTVL.

This clone was recorded once. This rearrangement joins TRBV5-8 to TRBJ2-7; TRBD1 aligns across 10 bases. Germline V gene sequence: CDR1 SGHTS, CDR2 YDEGEE. The CDR3 totals 14 residues. Germline trimming cut 3 bases from V and 3 bases from J; bases unmatched to any gene: 3. The CDR3 region has the DNA TGTGCCAGCAGCTACCGGACAGGGGGCTACGAGCAGTACTTC. This sequence encodes CASSYRTGGYEQYF.

The chain has TRBV5-1 and TRBJ1-5; no clear D. Germline CDR1 SGHRS, CDR2 YFSETQ. CDR3 length equals 15 residues. V lost 0 bases and J lost 5, with 12 bases in between. The DNA for the CDR3 is TGCGCCAGCAGCTTGGGACCGAGTTCTGATCAGCCCCAGCATTTT. Encoded protein: CASSLGPSSDQPQHF.

This sequence joins TRBV18 and TRBJ1-5, with 8 bases lining up with TRBD1. CDR1 is KGHSH, CDR2 LQKENI, per germline. This CDR3 is 16 amino acids long. Trimming cost V 3 bases and J 9 bases; bases outside gene matches: 13. The CDR3 reads CASSPPDRGSWGPQHF. The CDR3 DNA reads TGTGCCAGCTCACCCCCCGACAGGGGTTCGTGGGGGCCCCAGCATTTT.

This chain connects TRBV30 to TRBJ1-2; no firm D call. CDR1 and CDR2 (germline): GTSNPN, SVGIG (reference sequence). The CDR3 runs to 11 residues. The CDR3 loop is CGTLVEYGYTF. In nucleotides, the CDR3 is TGTGGAACTCTGGTGGAGTATGGCTACACCTTC.

The J gene is TRBJ2-4, the V gene TRBV5-1; TRBD1 matches 8 bases. The CDR3 loop spans 14 amino acids. V shed 4 bases and J 6 bases; nucleotides not matched to a gene: 6. Looked up from germline, CDR1 is SGHRS and CDR2 is YFSETQ. The chain's CDR3 is CASSAGDRRNIQYF. The CDR3 DNA reads TGCGCCAGCAGCGCCGGGGACAGGAGAAACATTCAGTACTTC.